The 2 T cell receptor beta chains reported below all come from one sample, sequenced in a study of Ad26.COV2.S vaccination and SARS-CoV-2 variants. Stated treatment: roughly 20 received Ad26.COV2.S at low or high dose, single or two shots; about 5 received placebo; per-sample allocation not given. Collection of samples fell on day 63 after the first vaccine or placebo injection. The method was immunoSEQ multiplex PCR; TCRdb's version includes in-frame clones alone and lacks a portion of them. The sample carries hundreds of thousands of clones, around 90% recorded once. Specimen: peripheral blood, collected in a trial of Ad26.COV2.S vaccine versus placebo. The receptors were gathered from a person aged 18-65 years who received the Ad26.COV2.S COVID-19 vaccine or a placebo.

This chain's CDR3 is CATSDPGQTTDTQYF. The CDR3 region has the DNA TGTGCCACCAGTGACCCGGGACAGACCACAGATACGCAGTATTTT. V and J are TRBV24-1 and TRBJ2-3, with 7 bases identical to TRBD1. This CDR3 has 15 amino acids. V was clipped by 4 bases and J by 2 bases; unmatched bases: 5. CDR1 KGHDR and CDR2 SFDVKD come from the germline V gene.

In this sample, this clone turned up a few times. The chain has TRBV4-2 and TRBJ2-1; TRBD2 matches at 8 bases. Germline V gene data show CDR1 as LGHNA and CDR2 as YNFKEQ. V shed 4 bases, J shed 4 bases, and the junction held 6 bases outside the gene matches. The CDR3 totals 15 residues. CDR3 region: CASSLERGNYNEQFF. The CDR3 DNA sequence: TGTGCCAGCAGCCTCGAGCGGGGGAATTACAATGAGCAGTTCTTC.